Listed here are 15 T cell receptor beta chains from one sample, sequenced in a study of T-cell reconstitution after alpha-beta-depleted transplantation in children. For TCRbeta, the library was prepared with unique molecular identifiers. One entry per CDR3 protein, called by TCRdb with MiXCR from the PCR reads. The top ten hold around 41% of the sample, which has approximately 350,000 distinct CDR3 sequences, 16% seen once. Sequenced here: PBMCs, mostly from graft donor cells, sampled 360 days after TCRalphabeta/CD19-depleted stem cell transplant. The receptor set was obtained from a male patient between 2 and 9 years old who had a stem cell transplant for acute lymphoblastic leukemia, so the T cells may come from the graft donor.

This clonotype turned up a few times. The chain carries TRBV7-9 and TRBJ2-2, with D possibly matching TRBD2 (6 bases). CDR1 SEHNR and CDR2 FQNEAQ come from the germline V gene (reference sequence). Trimming stripped 3 bases from V and 2 bases from J, with 10 bases between. The CDR3 extends over 15 amino acids. The CDR3 here is CASSFVGLNTGELFF. The CDR3 DNA is TGTGCCAGCAGCTTCGTGGGACTCAACACCGGGGAGCTGTTTTTT.

Ten or more counts support this clonotype. The chain combines TRBV12-3 or TRBV12-4 with TRBJ2-5; unclear D gene. The ends were cut back, 5 bases at V and 1 base at J, with 11 bases in the middle. This CDR3 comprises 14 residues. Here the CDR3 reads CASSPPGFQETQYF. The CDR3 bases are TGTGCCAGCAGTCCCCCAGGTTTCCAAGAGACCCAGTACTTC.

The chain employs TRBV4-1 and TRBJ2-2; no definite D call. Germline CDR1 and CDR2: MGHRA and YSYEKL. Trimming left V 6 bases short and J 0 bases short, with 8 bases between. The CDR3 has 14 residues. The CDR3 region is CASRPPANTGELFF. The DNA of the CDR3 is TGCGCCAGCAGGCCCCCCGCGAACACCGGGGAGCTGTTTTTT.

The chain uses TRBV5-1 and TRBJ2-2; D possibly corresponds to TRBD1 (5 bases). There are 14 residues in the CDR3. Germline V gene data show CDR1 as SGHRS and CDR2 as YFSETQ. V lost 3 bases, J lost 6 bases, and 12 bases lay in between. CDR3: CASSSTQAAGELFF. For the CDR3, the DNA is TGCGCCAGCAGCTCGACACAGGCCGCCGGGGAGCTGTTTTTT.

This clonotype was detected only a few times. V is TRBV20-1 and J is TRBJ1-4; D is unclear. Germline CDR1 and CDR2: DFQATT and SNEGSKA (reference sequence). The CDR3 is 15 amino acids. Trimming removed 4 bases from V and 0 bases from J, with 12 bases in between. The chain's CDR3 is CSAKRRVPTNEKLFF. CDR3 bases: TGCAGTGCTAAACGTAGGGTGCCAACTAATGAAAAACTGTTTTTT.

This clonotype was seen many times. The CDR3 sequence: CSVAQGTKNIQYF. In DNA form, the CDR3 reads TGCAGCGTGGCACAGGGGACCAAAAACATTCAGTACTTC. The chain links TRBV29-1 to TRBJ2-4; TRBD1 matches 7 bases. The CDR3 contains 13 residues. Germline lookup yields CDR1 SQVTM and CDR2 ANQGSEA. Unmatched junction bases numbered 4, after V lost 6 bases and J lost 2 bases.

There are many counts of this clonotype. The rearrangement joins TRBV27 to TRBJ2-1, with D possibly being TRBD1 (6 bases). The germline V gene has CDR1 MNHEY and CDR2 SMNVEV (reference sequence). Trimming pared 5 bases from V and 4 bases from J, leaving 18 bases between. The CDR3 contains 16 residues. The CDR3 region is CASSPDRSTLYNEQFF. The CDR3 nucleotides read TGTGCCAGCAGTCCAGACAGGAGTACCCTTTACAATGAGCAGTTCTTC.

Ten or more counts support this clonotype. The chain links TRBV12-3 or TRBV12-4 to TRBJ2-4, with D possibly matching TRBD2 (6 bases). Trimming took off 3 bases at V and 6 bases at J, with 12 bases between the two ends. This CDR3 is built from 14 residues. DNA of the CDR3: TGTGCCAGCAGTTTGGACGGGACTCTAAACATTCAGTACTTC. It specifies CASSLDGTLNIQYF.

The chain has TRBV5-4 and TRBJ1-1; TRBD1 matches at 8 bases. Trimming cost V 2 bases and J 1 base; bases outside gene matches: 4. The CDR3 covers 15 residues. Germline CDR1 and CDR2: SGHNT and YYREEE (reference sequence). The CDR3 region has the DNA TGTGCCAGCAGCTTAATCGGGACAGGGAACACTGAAGCTTTCTTT. Amino acids: CASSLIGTGNTEAFF.

This clonotype occurred a few times. The genes are TRBV4-2 and TRBJ2-7; a possible D gene is TRBD2 (5 bases). CDR1 LGHNA and CDR2 YNFKEQ come from the germline V gene. There are 18 residues in the CDR3. Trimming removed 0 bases at V and 2 bases at J, with 20 bases between. The CDR3 here is CASSQEYHPESGPYEQYF. The CDR3 nucleotides read TGTGCCAGCAGCCAAGAGTATCATCCTGAGAGCGGCCCCTACGAGCAGTACTTC.

This chain joins TRBV12-3 or TRBV12-4 and TRBJ2-7; 8 bases are shared with TRBD1. This CDR3 region has 14 residues. J lost 3 bases, V lost 6 bases, and 7 bases had no gene match. The CDR3 region has the DNA TGTGCCAGCAGACGAAGACAGGGGAACTACGAGCAGTACTTC. This sequence encodes CASRRRQGNYEQYF.

This clonotype was detected only a few times. The V gene is TRBV2, the J gene TRBJ2-7; no clear D gene. Per the germline V gene, CDR1 is SNHLY and CDR2 is FYNNEI. Deletions cut 1 base from V and 4 bases from J, with 5 bases between. The CDR3 consists of 12 residues. CDR3 in amino acids: CASSEVRYEQYF. CDR3 coding DNA: TGTGCCAGCAGTGAAGTCAGATACGAGCAGTACTTC.

The chain has TRBV20-1 and TRBJ2-5; possibly TRBD1 for D (7 bases). Trimming left V 6 bases short and J 4 bases short, with 21 bases between. CDR3 size: 15 residues. Germline V lookup: CDR1 DFQATT, CDR2 SNEGSKA (reference sequence). This chain's CDR3 is CSARSRQGGPETQYF. CDR3 in DNA: TGCAGTGCCAGATCCCGCCAGGGGGGTCCAGAGACCCAGTACTTC.

The chain uses TRBV5-1 and TRBJ2-2; D remains unclear. The CDR3 is 14 residues long. The V and J ends lost 1 base and 1 base respectively, with 5 bases between them. Germline V CDR1 and CDR2: SGHRS, YFSETQ. CDR3 DNA: TGCGCCAGCAGCTTGACTATGAACACCGGGGAGCTGTTTTTT. Its translation: CASSLTMNTGELFF. The full variable domain, in which reference TRBV5-1 and TRBJ2-2 provide the parts outside the CDR3, is KAGVTQTPRYLIKTRGQQVTLSCSPISGHRSVSWYQQTPGQGLQFLFEYFSETQRNKGNFPGRFSGRQFSNSRSEMNVSTLELGDSALYLCASSLTMNTGELFFGEGSRLTVL.

The rearrangement links TRBV28 to TRBJ2-7; unclear D gene. This CDR3 has 15 amino acids. The V and J ends lost 4 bases and 5 bases respectively, with 18 bases between them. Germline V CDR1 and CDR2: MDHEN, SYDVKM. The CDR3 here is CASSSPDGLANEQYF. For the CDR3, the DNA is TGTGCCAGCAGTTCCCCAGACGGGCTGGCCAACGAGCAGTACTTC.